These 14 T cell receptor beta chains were sequenced from one sample in a study of T cell repertoires in cytomegalovirus infection. TCRdb redid the calling of the reads with MiXCR, one entry per CDR3 protein. The data contain 800,000 to 950,000 distinct CDR3 sequences, 30% to 35% of them singletons. No antigen is known for these receptors. The sample in question was cultured CD8+ T cells from PBMCs, obtained from culture after CMV antigen stimulation. The receptors derive from a human donor in good health (CMV status not recorded). Some clones in this sample may be carry-over from other donors' samples.

This clonotype was observed a few times. The V call is TRBV4-1, the J call TRBJ2-3; the D gene could be TRBD1 or TRBD2 (5 bases each). The length of the CDR3 is 16 residues. Deletions cut 2 bases from V and 0 bases from J, with 12 bases between. Germline V lookup: CDR1 MGHRA, CDR2 YSYEKL. Written as DNA, the CDR3 is TGCGCCAGCAGCCAATCCGAGGGGCTTAGCACAGATACGCAGTATTTT. Translation: CASSQSEGLSTDTQYF.

The chain links TRBV7-9 to TRBJ1-1, with unresolved D. Germline V lookup: CDR1 SEHNR, CDR2 FQNEAQ (reference sequence). V shed 1 base and J shed 1 base, with 7 bases lying between them. The CDR3 length is 14 residues. The CDR3 sequence is CASSLVLSNTEAFF. The CDR3 DNA follows: TGTGCCAGCAGCTTAGTTCTTTCGAACACTGAAGCTTTCTTT.

This clonotype was seen many times. This sequence joins TRBV7-8 and TRBJ2-3, with no clear D. V lost 1 base and J 6 bases, leaving 11 bases between the germline ends. In germline, CDR1 is SGHVS, CDR2 FQNEAQ. The CDR3 runs 14 residues. This CDR3 is CASSLVPLSDTQYF. Written as DNA, the CDR3 is TGTGCCAGCAGCTTAGTCCCCCTCTCGGATACGCAGTATTTT.

This chain connects TRBV27 to TRBJ2-1; no clear D. Germline V gene sequence: CDR1 MNHEY, CDR2 SMNVEV (reference sequence). The V and J ends lost 5 bases and 2 bases respectively, with 13 bases between them. The CDR3 is 15 amino acids. DNA for the CDR3: TGTGCCAGCAGTCCCCCCGCTGGCACCTACAATGAGCAGTTCTTC. This codes for CASSPPAGTYNEQFF.

Many counts were recorded for this clonotype. The rearrangement uses TRBV7-9 and TRBJ2-3; D perhaps matches TRBD2 (5 bases). The CDR3 has 15 amino acids. CDR1 is SEHNR and CDR2 is FQNEAQ in the germline V gene (reference sequence). Trimming removed 7 bases from V and 0 bases from J, with 14 bases in between. CDR3 amino acids: CASIDSVASTDTQYF. CDR3 in DNA: TGTGCCAGCATCGATAGCGTCGCTAGCACAGATACGCAGTATTTT.

The V gene is TRBV7-6, the J gene TRBJ2-2; 11 nucleotides match TRBD1. The CDR3 is 15 residues long. The trim removed 4 bases at V and 6 bases at J, leaving 4 bases unmatched. CDR1 is SGHVS, CDR2 FNYEAQ, per germline. DNA of the CDR3: TGTGCCAGCAGCTCTCCGGGACAGGGGGCCGGGGAGCTGTTTTTT. This sequence encodes CASSSPGQGAGELFF.

There are a few counts of this clonotype. The CDR3 protein is CASRGRGTGDGYTF. The CDR3 DNA reads as TGCGCCAGCAGGGGTCGGGGGACAGGGGATGGCTACACCTTC. This chain links TRBV5-1 with TRBJ1-2; 10 nucleotides agree with TRBD1. Germline CDR1 and CDR2: SGHRS and YFSETQ. V shed 5 bases and J 6 bases; nucleotides not matched to a gene: 7. The CDR3 totals 14 residues.

A few counts support this clonotype. The rearrangement links TRBV6-2 or TRBV6-3 to TRBJ2-3, with 7 bases matching TRBD1. Germline assignment: CDR1 MNHEY and CDR2 SVGEGT. The CDR3 consists of 16 residues. Germline trimming cut 2 bases from V and 0 bases from J; bases unmatched to any gene: 5. The CDR3 DNA reads as TGTGCCAGCAGTTACGACAGGGCTCTAAGCACAGATACGCAGTATTTT. This translates into CASSYDRALSTDTQYF.

This clonotype was seen at least ten times. The CDR3 here is CASSLVTPTADTQYF. In nucleotides, the CDR3 is TGTGCCAGCAGCTTGGTTACCCCGACCGCAGATACGCAGTATTTT. V is TRBV5-6 and J is TRBJ2-3, with D unclear. Germline CDR1 SGHDT, CDR2 YYEEEE. This CDR3 has 15 residues. Trimming took 0 bases from V and 4 from J, leaving 12 bases between them.

J is TRBJ2-7 and V is TRBV6-5, with D possibly being TRBD1 or TRBD2 (6 bases each). Deletions cut 2 bases from V and 7 bases from J, with 12 bases between. CDR1 and CDR2 (germline): MNHEY, SVGAGI. The CDR3 consists of 13 residues. CDR3 sequence reads: CASSYVGGLEQYF. CDR3 bases: TGTGCCAGCAGTTACGTGGGGGGCTTGGAGCAGTACTTC.

As regards this clonotype: This may come from a read error, since a much larger clone is one base off. The rearrangement uses TRBV27 and TRBJ2-7; D is ambiguous. The V end was cut by 3 bases, the J end by 0 bases, with 6 bases between. CDR3 length: 13 residues. The germline gives CDR1 MNHEY, CDR2 SMNVEV (reference sequence). The CDR3 sequence: CASSFASSYEQYF. Written as DNA, the CDR3 is TGTGCCAGCAGTTTTGCCAGCTCCTACGAGCAGTACTTC.

The chain employs TRBV4-1 and TRBJ2-3; D gene uncertain. The CDR3 is 16 amino acids. The ends were cut back, 4 bases at V and 0 bases at J, with 14 bases in the middle. The germline gives CDR1 MGHRA, CDR2 YSYEKL. The CDR3 nucleotides are TGCGCCAGCAGCCCCTCTACCACGTCTAGCACAGATACGCAGTATTTT. Its protein product is CASSPSTTSSTDTQYF.

This clonotype was recorded once. A much bigger clone sits one base away, suggesting this may be a read error. The chain carries TRBV7-4 and TRBJ2-2, with 7 bases lining up with TRBD1. Germline CDR1 is SGHVT and CDR2 is SQSDAQ. The trim removed 4 bases at V and 3 bases at J, leaving 8 bases unmatched. CDR3 length: 16 amino acids. This CDR3 is CASSSNQGVDTGELFF. CDR3 nucleotides: TGTGCCAGCAGCTCAAATCAGGGGGTAGACACCGGGGAGCTGTTTTTT.

The table lists this clonotype with many counts. This chain joins TRBV7-2 and TRBJ2-1, with no clear D. The ends were cut back, 2 bases at V and 4 bases at J, with 6 bases in the middle. Germline V CDR1 and CDR2: SGHTA, FQGNSA. The CDR3 loop spans 13 amino acids. The CDR3 region has the DNA TGTGCCAGCAGCTTATACTATTACAATGAGCAGTTCTTC. This encodes CASSLYYYNEQFF.